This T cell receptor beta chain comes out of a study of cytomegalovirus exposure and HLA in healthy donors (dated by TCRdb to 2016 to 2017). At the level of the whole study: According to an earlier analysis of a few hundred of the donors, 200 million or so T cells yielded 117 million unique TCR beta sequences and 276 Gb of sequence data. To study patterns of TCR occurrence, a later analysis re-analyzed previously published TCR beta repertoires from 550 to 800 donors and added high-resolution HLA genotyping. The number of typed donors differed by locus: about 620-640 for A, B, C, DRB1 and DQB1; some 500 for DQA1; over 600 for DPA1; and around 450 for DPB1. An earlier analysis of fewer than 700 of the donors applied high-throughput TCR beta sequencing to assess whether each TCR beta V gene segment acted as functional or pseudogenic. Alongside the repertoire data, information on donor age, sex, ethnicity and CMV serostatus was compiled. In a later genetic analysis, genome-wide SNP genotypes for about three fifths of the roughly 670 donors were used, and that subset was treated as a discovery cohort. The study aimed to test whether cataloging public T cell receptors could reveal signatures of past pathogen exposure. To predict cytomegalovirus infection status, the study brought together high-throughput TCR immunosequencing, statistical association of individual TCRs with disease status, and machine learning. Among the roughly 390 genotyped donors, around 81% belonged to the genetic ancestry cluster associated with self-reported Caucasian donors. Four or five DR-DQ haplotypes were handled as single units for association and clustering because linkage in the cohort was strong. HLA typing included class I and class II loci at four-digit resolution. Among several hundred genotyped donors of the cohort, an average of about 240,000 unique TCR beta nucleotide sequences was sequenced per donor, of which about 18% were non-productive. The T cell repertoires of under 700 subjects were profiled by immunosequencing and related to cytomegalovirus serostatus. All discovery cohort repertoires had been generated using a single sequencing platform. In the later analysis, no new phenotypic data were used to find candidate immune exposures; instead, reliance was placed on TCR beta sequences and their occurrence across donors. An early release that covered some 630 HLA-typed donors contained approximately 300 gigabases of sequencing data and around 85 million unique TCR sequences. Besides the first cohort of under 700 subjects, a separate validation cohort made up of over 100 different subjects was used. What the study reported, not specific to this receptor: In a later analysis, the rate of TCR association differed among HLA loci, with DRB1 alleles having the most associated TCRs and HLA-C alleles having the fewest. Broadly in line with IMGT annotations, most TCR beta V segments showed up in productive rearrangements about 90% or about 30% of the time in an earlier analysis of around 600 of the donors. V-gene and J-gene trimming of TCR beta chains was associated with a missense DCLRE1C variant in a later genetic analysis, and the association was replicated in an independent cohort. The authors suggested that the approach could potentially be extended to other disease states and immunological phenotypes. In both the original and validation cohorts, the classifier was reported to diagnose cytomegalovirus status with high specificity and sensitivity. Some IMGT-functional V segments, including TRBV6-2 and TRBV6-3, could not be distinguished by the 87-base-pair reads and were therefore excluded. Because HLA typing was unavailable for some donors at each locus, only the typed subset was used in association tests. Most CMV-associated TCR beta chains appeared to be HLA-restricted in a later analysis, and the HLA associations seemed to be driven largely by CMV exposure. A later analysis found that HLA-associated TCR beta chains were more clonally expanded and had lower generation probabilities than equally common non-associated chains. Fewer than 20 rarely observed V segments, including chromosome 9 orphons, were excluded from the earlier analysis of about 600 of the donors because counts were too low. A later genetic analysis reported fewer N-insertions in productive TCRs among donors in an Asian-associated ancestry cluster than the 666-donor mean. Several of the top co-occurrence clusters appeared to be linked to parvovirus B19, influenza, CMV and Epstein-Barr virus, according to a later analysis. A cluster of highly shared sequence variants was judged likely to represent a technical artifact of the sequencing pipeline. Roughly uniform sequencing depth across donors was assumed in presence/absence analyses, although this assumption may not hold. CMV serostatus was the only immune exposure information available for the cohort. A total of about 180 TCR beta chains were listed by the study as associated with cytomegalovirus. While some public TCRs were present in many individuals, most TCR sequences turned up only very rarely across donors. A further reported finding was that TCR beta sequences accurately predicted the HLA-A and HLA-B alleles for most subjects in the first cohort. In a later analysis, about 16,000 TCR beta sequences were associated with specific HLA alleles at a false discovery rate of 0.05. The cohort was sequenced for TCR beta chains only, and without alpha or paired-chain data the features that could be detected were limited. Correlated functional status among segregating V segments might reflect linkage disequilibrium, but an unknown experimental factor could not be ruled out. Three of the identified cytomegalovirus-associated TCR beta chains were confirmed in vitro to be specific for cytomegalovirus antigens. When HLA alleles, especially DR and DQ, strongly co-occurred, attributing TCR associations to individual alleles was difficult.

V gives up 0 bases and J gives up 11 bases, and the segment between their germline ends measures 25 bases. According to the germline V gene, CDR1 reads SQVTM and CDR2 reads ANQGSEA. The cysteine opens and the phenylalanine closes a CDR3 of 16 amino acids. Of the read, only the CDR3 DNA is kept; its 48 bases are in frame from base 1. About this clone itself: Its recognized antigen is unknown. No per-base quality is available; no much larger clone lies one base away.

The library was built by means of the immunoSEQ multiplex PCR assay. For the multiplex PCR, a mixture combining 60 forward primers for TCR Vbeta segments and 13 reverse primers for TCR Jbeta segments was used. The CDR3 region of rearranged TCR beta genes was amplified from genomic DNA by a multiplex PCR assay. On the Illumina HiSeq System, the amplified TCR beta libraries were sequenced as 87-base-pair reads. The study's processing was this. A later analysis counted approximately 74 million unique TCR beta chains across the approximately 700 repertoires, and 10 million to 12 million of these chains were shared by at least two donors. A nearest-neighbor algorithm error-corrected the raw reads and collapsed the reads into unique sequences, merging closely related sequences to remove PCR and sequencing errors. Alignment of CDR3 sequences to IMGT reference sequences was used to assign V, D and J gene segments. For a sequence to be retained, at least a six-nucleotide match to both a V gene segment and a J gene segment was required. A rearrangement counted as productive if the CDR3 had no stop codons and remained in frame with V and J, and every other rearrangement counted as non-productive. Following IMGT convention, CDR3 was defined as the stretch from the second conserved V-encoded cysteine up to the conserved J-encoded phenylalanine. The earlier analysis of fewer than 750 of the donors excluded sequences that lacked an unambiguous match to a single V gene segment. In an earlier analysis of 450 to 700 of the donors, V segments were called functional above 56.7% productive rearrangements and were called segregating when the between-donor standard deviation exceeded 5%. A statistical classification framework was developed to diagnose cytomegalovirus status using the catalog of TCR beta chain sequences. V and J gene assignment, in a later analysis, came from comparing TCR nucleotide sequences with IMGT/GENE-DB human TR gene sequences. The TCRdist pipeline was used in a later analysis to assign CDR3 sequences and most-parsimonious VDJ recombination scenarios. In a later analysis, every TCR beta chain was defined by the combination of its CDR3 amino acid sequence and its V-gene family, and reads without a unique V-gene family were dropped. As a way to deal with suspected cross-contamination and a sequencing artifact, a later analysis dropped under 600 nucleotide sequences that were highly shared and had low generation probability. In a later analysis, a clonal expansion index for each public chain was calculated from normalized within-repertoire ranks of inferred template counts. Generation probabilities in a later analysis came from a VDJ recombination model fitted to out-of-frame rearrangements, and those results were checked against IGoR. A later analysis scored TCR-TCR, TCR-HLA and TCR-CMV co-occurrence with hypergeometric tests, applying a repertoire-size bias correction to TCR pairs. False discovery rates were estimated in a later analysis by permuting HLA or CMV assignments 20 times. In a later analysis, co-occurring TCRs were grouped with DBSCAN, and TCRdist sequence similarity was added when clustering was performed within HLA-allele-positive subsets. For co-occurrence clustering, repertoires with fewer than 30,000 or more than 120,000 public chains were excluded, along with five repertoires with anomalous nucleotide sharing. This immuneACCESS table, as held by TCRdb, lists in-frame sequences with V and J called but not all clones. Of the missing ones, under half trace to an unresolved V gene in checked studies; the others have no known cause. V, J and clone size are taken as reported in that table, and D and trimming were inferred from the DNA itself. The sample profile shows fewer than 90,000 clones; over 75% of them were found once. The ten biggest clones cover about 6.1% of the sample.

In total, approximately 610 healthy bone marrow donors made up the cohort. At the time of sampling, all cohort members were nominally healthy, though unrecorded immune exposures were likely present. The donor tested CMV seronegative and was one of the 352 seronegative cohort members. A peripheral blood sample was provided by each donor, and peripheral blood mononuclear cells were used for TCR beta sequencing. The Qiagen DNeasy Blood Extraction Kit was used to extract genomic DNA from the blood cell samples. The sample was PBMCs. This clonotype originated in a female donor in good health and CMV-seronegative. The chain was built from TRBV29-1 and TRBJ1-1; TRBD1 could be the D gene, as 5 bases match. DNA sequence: TGCAGCGTTGAAGATCATATTAGCGGTGCAGGGATGCATGCTTTCTTT. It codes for CSVEDHISGAGMHAFF.